These 32 T cell receptor beta chains were all obtained from the same sample, sequenced in a study of shared clonotypes between healthy human individuals. Assay: immunoSEQ multiplex PCR; the TCRdb copy retains only in-frame clones and omits some. The table shows more than 2,000,000 clones, with 85% to 95% occurring only once. Sequenced: naive CD4+ T cells from PBMCs. This sample's subset: CD45RA+ positively selected. The receptor set was obtained from a man in his late teens or twenties in good health. Some clones in this sample may be carry-over from other donors' samples.

This chain links TRBV30 with TRBJ1-2; D is possibly TRBD1 (5 bases). Trimming pared 5 bases from V and 4 bases from J, leaving 14 bases between. There are 13 residues in the CDR3. Germline values: CDR1 GTSNPN, CDR2 SVGIG (reference sequence). The CDR3 sequence is CAWSRPGAYGYTF. In DNA form, the CDR3 reads TGTGCCTGGTCGCGGCCTGGGGCCTATGGCTACACCTTC.

V and J are TRBV10-2 and TRBJ2-7, with D perhaps matching TRBD1 or TRBD2 (5 bases each). The V end was cut by 6 bases, the J end by 6 bases, with 21 bases between. This CDR3 has 15 residues. Germline V gene lookup returns CDR1 WSHSY and CDR2 SAAADI. The CDR3 protein is CASRQTGTSGREQYF. Here the CDR3 DNA reads TGCGCCAGCAGGCAGACCGGGACCTCAGGTCGCGAGCAGTACTTC.

The rearrangement links TRBV5-4 to TRBJ2-1, with 9 bases fitting TRBD2. The trim removed 4 bases at V and 4 bases at J, leaving 6 bases unmatched. The CDR3 runs 15 residues. The germline V gene has CDR1 SGHNT and CDR2 YYREEE (reference sequence). Written as DNA, the CDR3 is TGTGCCAGCAGCCTGGGACTAGCTGAGTACAATGAGCAGTTCTTC. The encoded protein is CASSLGLAEYNEQFF. Variable domain in full (rest from reference TRBV5-4 and TRBJ2-1): ETGVTQSPTHLIKTRGQQVTLRCSSQSGHNTVSWYQQALGQGPQFIFQYYREEENGRGNFPPRFSGLQFPNYSSELNVNALELDDSALYLCASSLGLAEYNEQFFGPGTRLTVL.

The chain joins TRBV5-1 to TRBJ2-2, with D possibly called TRBD1 or TRBD2 (5 bases each). The germline gives CDR1 SGHRS, CDR2 YFSETQ. The CDR3 sequence is 15 residues long. V was trimmed by 3 bases and J by 5 bases, leaving 14 bases between them. CDR3 residues: CASSWGTVGTGELFF. The DNA for the CDR3 is TGCGCCAGCAGCTGGGGGACGGTTGGGACCGGGGAGCTGTTTTTT.

J is TRBJ2-3 and V is TRBV28; 9 bases fit TRBD1. Per germline, CDR1 MDHEN and CDR2 SYDVKM. V gave up 7 bases and J gave up 7 bases; unmatched junction bases: 6. The length of the CDR3 is 13 residues. The CDR3: CASKDRGGNTQYF. CDR3 coding DNA: TGTGCCAGCAAAGACAGGGGGGGGAATACGCAGTATTTT.

The chain uses TRBV13 and TRBJ2-1, with 8 bases matching TRBD1. J was trimmed by 5 bases and V by 4 bases; bases with no gene match: 13. The germline V gene has CDR1 PRHDT and CDR2 FYEKMQ (reference sequence). The CDR3 length is 17 residues. The CDR3 nucleotides read TGTGCCAGCAGCTCTTACCCCGGTCAGGGGGCAAACAATGAGCAGTTCTTC. Its translation is CASSSYPGQGANNEQFF.

Comment on this clone: Other DNA sequences from this sample encode an identical CDR3 as well. V gene TRBV18 combines with J gene TRBJ2-5; D uncertain. The germline V gene has CDR1 KGHSH and CDR2 LQKENI. The CDR3 extends over 12 amino acids. V dropped 3 bases and J dropped 4 bases, with 6 bases sitting between them. The CDR3 sequence: CASSPRAETQYF. The CDR3 DNA reads TGTGCCAGCTCACCCCGTGCAGAGACCCAGTACTTC.

CDR3 protein: CASSLTGTNSNQPQHF. The CDR3 DNA follows: TGTGCCAGCAGCCTTACCGGGACAAATAGCAATCAGCCCCAGCATTTT. The chain combines TRBV5-5 with TRBJ1-5; TRBD1 is a possible D gene (6 bases). The CDR3 loop spans 16 amino acids. Germline V gene data show CDR1 as SGHKS and CDR2 as YYEKEE (reference sequence). V was shortened by 4 bases and J by 0 bases, with 14 bases between the two germline ends.

V gene TRBV10-3 combines with J gene TRBJ2-2, with 12 bases aligning to TRBD2. CDR3 length equals 17 residues. The germline CDR1 and CDR2 sequences are ENHRY and SYGVKD. V lost 6 bases to trimming and J lost 0 bases; unmatched junction nucleotides: 5. The CDR3 sequence: CAIRRTSGKTNTGELFF. The CDR3 nucleotides are TGTGCCATCAGGAGGACTAGCGGGAAAACGAACACCGGGGAGCTGTTTTTT.

V is TRBV28 and J is TRBJ1-1, with D unresolved. Germline CDR1 reads MDHEN; CDR2 reads SYDVKM. V was trimmed by 5 bases and J by 6 bases, leaving 13 bases between them. This CDR3 region has 13 residues. For the CDR3, the DNA is TGTGCCAGCAGTCTCGGGCGGGTTCCTGAAGCTTTCTTT. This codes for CASSLGRVPEAFF.

The chain has TRBV2 and TRBJ2-2; D remains ambiguous. V was pared by 6 bases and J by 8 bases, with 7 bases between. Germline CDR1 and CDR2: SNHLY and FYNNEI. CDR3 length: 11 amino acids. CDR3 region: CASSNMGELFF. In DNA, the CDR3 is TGTGCCAGCAGCAACATGGGGGAGCTGTTTTTT.

Only a few counts were recorded for this clone. V and J are TRBV6-5 and TRBJ1-5, with D unresolved. Trimming left V 0 bases short and J 9 bases short, with 12 bases between. Germline CDR1 is MNHEY and CDR2 is SVGAGI. This CDR3 has 14 residues. The DNA for the CDR3 is TGTGCCAGCAGTTACTCGAAGAGAGCCTGGCCCCAGCATTTT. This codes for CASSYSKRAWPQHF.

V and J are TRBV7-3 and TRBJ2-2; TRBD1 aligns across 7 bases. With V trimmed by 3 bases and J by 1 base, 2 bases remained unmatched. Germline CDR1 reads SGHTA; CDR2 reads FQGTGA. The CDR3 contains 15 residues. CDR3: CASSFRTGNTGELFF. CDR3 sequence (DNA): TGTGCCAGCAGCTTCCGGACAGGGAACACCGGGGAGCTGTTTTTT.

V and J are TRBV5-1 and TRBJ2-1; 7 bases match TRBD1. Germline V gene data show CDR1 as SGHRS and CDR2 as YFSETQ. Trimming at V came to 4 bases and at J to 0 bases, leaving 10 bases not matched to a gene. CDR3 length: 17 residues. The CDR3 protein is CASSRQGLGSSYNEQFF. The CDR3 nucleotides read TGCGCCAGCAGCCGACAGGGTTTAGGGAGCTCCTACAATGAGCAGTTCTTC.

This chain links TRBV5-1 with TRBJ1-1; 8 nucleotides agree with TRBD1. V shed 1 base and J 3 bases; nucleotides not matched to a gene: 2. There are 14 residues in the CDR3. Germline V gives CDR1 SGHRS, CDR2 YFSETQ. CDR3 sequence (DNA): TGCGCCAGCAGCTTGCTACAGGGGGACACTGAAGCTTTCTTT. It codes for CASSLLQGDTEAFF.

The rearrangement links TRBV18 to TRBJ2-7, with 7 bases lining up with TRBD2. In germline, CDR1 is KGHSH, CDR2 LQKENI. The CDR3 contains 15 residues. Losses at the gene ends were 3 bases for V and 3 bases for J; bases not matched to a gene: 8. CDR3 protein: CASSPGLAEIYEQYF. In DNA form, the CDR3 reads TGTGCCAGCTCACCCGGGCTAGCGGAAATCTACGAGCAGTACTTC.

This chain uses TRBV6-1 with TRBJ2-2, with a tentative D call TRBD2 (6 bases). V shed 11 bases and J shed 4 bases, with 17 bases lying between them. CDR3 length: 14 amino acids. From germline, CDR1 is MNHNS and CDR2 SASEGT. As DNA, the CDR3 is TGTGCCGGGGATACTAGCAGTAGCACCGGGGAGCTGTTTTTT. The encoded protein is CAGDTSSSTGELFF.

The chain joins TRBV14 to TRBJ2-3; 9 bases align to TRBD1. J was trimmed by 4 bases and V by 4 bases; bases with no gene match: 3. CDR3 size: 14 residues. From germline, CDR1 is SGHDN and CDR2 FVKESK. The CDR3 sequence is CASSRTGGADTQYF. The CDR3 DNA sequence: TGTGCCAGCAGCCGAACAGGGGGCGCAGATACGCAGTATTTT.

V and J are TRBV6-5 and TRBJ1-3; the D is unclear. The CDR3 spans 15 residues. Trimming left V 2 bases short and J 0 bases short, with 8 bases between. Germline values: CDR1 MNHEY, CDR2 SVGAGI. The CDR3 sequence is CASSYRQISGNTIYF. The CDR3 bases are TGTGCCAGCAGTTACAGGCAGATCTCTGGAAACACCATATATTTT.

V usage is TRBV6-6 and J usage is TRBJ1-5; 8 bases match TRBD1. Germline CDR1 and CDR2: MNHNY and SVGAGI (reference sequence). This CDR3 spans 16 amino acids. After removal of 5 bases from V and 2 bases from J, the junction contained 8 bases not matched to a gene. CDR3 DNA sequence: TGTGCCAGCAGTCAGACCACGGGACAGGGCAATCAGCCCCAGCATTTT. Protein product: CASSQTTGQGNQPQHF.

This clone was picked up one time. The gene calls are TRBV29-1 and TRBJ1-2; D is unclear. The CDR3 spans 14 residues. Germline V gene lookup returns CDR1 SQVTM and CDR2 ANQGSEA. V lost 4 bases and J 0 bases, leaving 12 bases between the germline ends. The CDR3, as DNA: TGCAGCGTTGTAGGGCTATACTCTAACTATGGCTACACCTTC. Translation gives CSVVGLYSNYGYTF.

The V gene is TRBV7-9, the J gene TRBJ1-4; D unclear. The CDR3 spans 14 residues. Per the germline V gene, CDR1 is SEHNR and CDR2 is FQNEAQ (reference sequence). V shed 5 bases and J shed 5 bases, with 12 bases lying between them. The DNA for the CDR3 is TGTGCCAGCAGCAACGCGGGTAGCAATGAAAAACTGTTTTTT. Translated, it gives CASSNAGSNEKLFF.

This clone showed up just once. The rearrangement joins TRBV30 to TRBJ1-1, with unresolved D. Trimming left V 5 bases short and J 0 bases short, with 7 bases between. Germline lookup yields CDR1 GTSNPN and CDR2 SVGIG (reference sequence). The CDR3 runs to 12 residues. This CDR3 reads CAWGPMNTEAFF. The CDR3 coding sequence is TGTGCCTGGGGACCCATGAACACTGAAGCTTTCTTT.

The chain combines TRBV2 with TRBJ1-5; D is unresolved. Trimming removed 4 bases from V and 2 bases from J, with 12 bases in between. Germline values: CDR1 SNHLY, CDR2 FYNNEI. This CDR3 is built from 15 residues. The DNA for the CDR3 is TGTGCCAGCAGTGCGGAGCAGATGGGCAATCAGCCCCAGCATTTT. This codes for CASSAEQMGNQPQHF.

The rearrangement joins TRBV5-5 to TRBJ2-2; no definite D call. The CDR3 sequence is 15 residues long. CDR1 SGHKS and CDR2 YYEKEE come from the germline V gene (reference sequence). The V end was cut by 0 bases, the J end by 4 bases, with 10 bases between. This CDR3 reads CASSLAGQLTGELFF. The DNA for the CDR3 is TGTGCCAGCAGCTTGGCCGGGCAGCTCACCGGGGAGCTGTTTTTT.

This clone was picked up one time. The chain couples TRBV7-9 to TRBJ1-1, with D perhaps matching TRBD1 (6 bases). Germline CDR1 and CDR2: SEHNR and FQNEAQ (reference sequence). CDR3 length: 11 residues. The ends were cut back, 5 bases at V and 10 bases at J, with 11 bases in the middle. This chain's CDR3 is CASSPGQGAFF. In DNA, the CDR3 is TGTGCCAGCAGCCCGGGACAAGGAGCTTTCTTT.

The J gene is TRBJ2-7, the V gene TRBV6-4; 7 bases match TRBD1. V dropped 0 bases and J dropped 4; count of bases not matched to a gene: 9. Germline CDR1 is MRHNA and CDR2 is SNTAGT. The length of the CDR3 is 16 residues. The CDR3 region is CASSDSSSRTGYEQYF. The CDR3 nucleotides read TGTGCCAGCAGTGACTCGTCATCCCGGACAGGTTACGAGCAGTACTTC.

The chain couples TRBV19 to TRBJ2-3, with unresolved D. The V gene's germline CDR1 is LNHDA and CDR2 SQIVND (reference sequence). V was trimmed by 3 bases and J by 0 bases, leaving 13 bases between them. The CDR3 contains 16 residues. CDR3 sequence (DNA): TGTGCCAGTAGTATCCAACAATGGGCTAGCACAGATACGCAGTATTTT. Protein product: CASSIQQWASTDTQYF.

This sequence joins TRBV4-2 and TRBJ1-3; no clear D gene. The germline V gene encodes CDR1 LGHNA and CDR2 YNFKEQ. This CDR3 region has 16 residues. V dropped 0 bases and J dropped 6 bases, with 15 bases sitting between them. As DNA, the CDR3 is TGTGCCAGCAGCCAAGATTACCCCGAACCCGTAAACACCATATATTTT. The encoded protein is CASSQDYPEPVNTIYF.

This sequence joins TRBV9 and TRBJ2-5, with no clear D. Germline assignment: CDR1 SGDLS and CDR2 YYNGEE. The length of the CDR3 is 13 residues. V was shortened by 5 bases and J by 3 bases, with 11 bases between the two germline ends. The CDR3 DNA sequence: TGTGCCAGCAGTCCCGGTGGGGAAGAGACCCAGTACTTC. Amino acids: CASSPGGEETQYF.

This clone was picked up one time. The gene calls are TRBV5-6 and TRBJ1-5; 10 nucleotides align to TRBD1. CDR3 length: 17 residues. Germline CDR1 reads SGHDT; CDR2 reads YYEEEE. With 5 bases clipped from V and 0 bases from J, the junction kept 8 bases outside the gene matches. The CDR3 region is CASRQTGGWDSNQPQHF. CDR3 nucleotides: TGTGCCAGCAGGCAGACAGGGGGCTGGGATAGCAATCAGCCCCAGCATTTT.

Comments on this clone: The sample holds other DNA sequences that translate to the same CDR3. The chain joins TRBV5-1 to TRBJ2-5; D not certain. V lost 2 bases, J lost 5 bases, and 7 bases lay in between. Germline lookup yields CDR1 SGHRS and CDR2 YFSETQ. The CDR3 contains 12 residues. The CDR3 nucleotides are TGCGCCAGCAGCTTCCTTCGCGAGACCCAGTACTTC. This gives the protein CASSFLRETQYF.